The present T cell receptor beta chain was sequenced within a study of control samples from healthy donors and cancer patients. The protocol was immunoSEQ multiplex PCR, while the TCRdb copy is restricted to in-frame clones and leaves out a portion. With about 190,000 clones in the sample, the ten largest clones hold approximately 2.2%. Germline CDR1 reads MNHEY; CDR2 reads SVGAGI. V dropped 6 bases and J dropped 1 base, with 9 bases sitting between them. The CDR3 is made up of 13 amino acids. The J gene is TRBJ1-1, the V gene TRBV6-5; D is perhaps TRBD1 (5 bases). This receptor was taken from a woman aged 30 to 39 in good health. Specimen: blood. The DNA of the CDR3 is TGTGCCAGCAGCGCAGGGAAGAACACTGAAGCTTTCTTT. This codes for CASSAGKNTEAFF.